These 15 T cell receptor beta chains were all obtained from the same sample, sequenced in a study of blood T cell repertoires in COVID-19. Assay: immunoSEQ multiplex PCR; the TCRdb copy retains only in-frame clones and omits some. There are 13,000 to 15,000 clones in the sample; approximately 86% occur only once, and roughly a sixth lies in the top ten. Sequencing was performed on peripheral blood. These receptor sequences come from a human donor in a cohort sampled during active COVID-19.

This clone has only one observation. This chain connects TRBV5-1 to TRBJ2-2, with D possibly matching TRBD1 (5 bases). CDR3 length: 13 amino acids. The germline V gene encodes CDR1 SGHRS and CDR2 YFSETQ. V lost 9 bases, J lost 5 bases, and 14 bases lay in between. Here the CDR3 DNA reads TGCGCCACCATGACAGTTCCAACCGGGGAGCTGTTTTTT. It specifies CATMTVPTGELFF.

The chain is built from TRBV7-2 and TRBJ1-5; no clear D gene. Trimming stripped 3 bases from V and 7 bases from J, with 10 bases between. Germline V lookup: CDR1 SGHTA, CDR2 FQGNSA. This CDR3 has 13 residues. In nucleotides, the CDR3 is TGTGCCAGCAGCTTCCGAGAGTCGCAGCCCCAGCATTTT. Encoded protein: CASSFRESQPQHF.

The chain joins TRBV6-2 or TRBV6-3 to TRBJ2-7; no reliable D call. This CDR3 spans 14 amino acids. Trimming left V 2 bases short and J 9 bases short, with 17 bases between. Germline lookup yields CDR1 MNHEY and CDR2 SVGEGT. The CDR3 coding sequence is TGTGCCAGCAGTTACGGGCCGGTCAAGTTTGGGCAGTACTTC. The encoded protein is CASSYGPVKFGQYF.

V and J are TRBV7-9 and TRBJ2-3, with 8 bases lining up with TRBD2. The germline gives CDR1 SEHNR, CDR2 FQNEAQ (reference sequence). Trimming cost V 0 bases and J 2 bases; bases outside gene matches: 4. The CDR3 consists of 16 residues. The CDR3 is CASSLAGGGTTDTQYF. The CDR3 bases are TGTGCCAGCAGCTTAGCAGGCGGGGGGACCACAGATACGCAGTATTTT.

The rearrangement uses TRBV9 and TRBJ1-5; possible D gene TRBD1, 5 bases. Trimming removed 7 bases from V and 2 bases from J, with 16 bases in between. This CDR3 is built from 15 residues. Germline V gene sequence: CDR1 SGDLS, CDR2 YYNGEE. The CDR3 DNA is TGTGCCAGCGGCCAAGGAGGGGCGGGCAATCAGCCCCAGCATTTT. It encodes CASGQGGAGNQPQHF.

This chain connects TRBV7-2 to TRBJ2-7; possible D gene TRBD2, 6 bases. CDR1 SGHTA and CDR2 FQGNSA come from the germline V gene. The CDR3 loop spans 14 amino acids. The V end was cut by 5 bases, the J end by 2 bases, with 13 bases between. The CDR3 DNA reads as TGTGCCAGCAGCACCGGGACTTCCCCCTACGAGCAGTACTTC. Protein sequence: CASSTGTSPYEQYF.

Written as DNA, the CDR3 is TGTGCCAGCAGCTTAGTAATCAGGCGGGGGGCCGGGGAGCTGTTTTTT. It is translated as CASSLVIRRGAGELFF. The chain couples TRBV7-2 to TRBJ2-2; 8 bases are shared with TRBD2. CDR3 length: 16 amino acids. In germline, CDR1 is SGHTA, CDR2 FQGNSA. J lost 6 bases, V lost 1 base, and 7 bases had no gene match.

J is TRBJ2-7 and V is TRBV25-1; a weak D match, TRBD1 (6 bases). This CDR3 comprises 13 residues. Trimming shortened V by 4 bases and J by 2 bases, and 9 bases separated the two germline ends. The V gene's germline CDR1 is MGHDK and CDR2 SYGVNS. The CDR3 nucleotides are TGTGCCAGCAGTGTTCCAGGGGCCTACGAGCAGTACTTC. Its protein is CASSVPGAYEQYF.

The chain joins TRBV2 to TRBJ2-2; 8 nucleotides match TRBD2. V shed 7 bases, J shed 2 bases, and the junction held 9 bases outside the gene matches. Germline values: CDR1 SNHLY, CDR2 FYNNEI. The CDR3 is 16 amino acids. The chain's CDR3 is CASTLSGGANTGELFF. CDR3 coding DNA: TGTGCCAGCACTCTATCGGGGGGGGCTAACACCGGGGAGCTGTTTTTT. The entire variable domain, with the rest obtained from reference TRBV2 and TRBJ2-2, is as follows: EPEVTQTPSHQVTQMGQEVILRCVPISNHLYFYWYRQILGQKVEFLVSFYNNEISEKSEIFDDQFSVERPDGSNFTLKIRSTKLEDSAMYFCASTLSGGANTGELFFGEGSRLTVL.

The chain has TRBV7-9 and TRBJ2-1; TRBD2 might be the D (7 bases). The CDR3 covers 13 residues. The germline CDR1 and CDR2 sequences are SEHNR and FQNEAQ (reference sequence). V shed 1 base and J shed 12 bases, with 13 bases lying between them. The CDR3 loop is CASSLGVGGLQFF. The CDR3 bases are TGTGCCAGCAGCTTAGGAGTGGGGGGGCTGCAGTTCTTC.

The V call is TRBV2, the J call TRBJ2-3; the D is unclear. V was pared by 5 bases and J by 2 bases, with 5 bases between. The germline gives CDR1 SNHLY, CDR2 FYNNEI. The CDR3 consists of 12 residues. The CDR3 sequence: CASSQITDTQYF. The CDR3 DNA reads TGTGCCAGCAGTCAGATCACAGATACGCAGTATTTT.

The V call is TRBV10-3, the J call TRBJ2-1; D might be TRBD1 (5 bases). The germline gives CDR1 ENHRY, CDR2 SYGVKD. Trimming left V 7 bases short and J 2 bases short, with 12 bases between. The CDR3 loop spans 14 amino acids. CDR3 residues: CAITRTPTYNEQFF. Here the CDR3 DNA reads TGTGCCATCACTCGGACACCTACCTACAATGAGCAGTTCTTC.

The chain combines TRBV5-4 with TRBJ1-4; D remains unclear. V lost 0 bases and J lost 4, with 16 bases in between. Germline loops: CDR1 SGHNT, CDR2 YYREEE (reference sequence). The CDR3 is 17 amino acids. The CDR3 reads CASSLVISGFSNEKLFF. The CDR3 DNA sequence: TGTGCCAGCAGCTTGGTCATCTCGGGGTTTAGTAATGAAAAACTGTTTTTT.

The gene calls are TRBV7-9 and TRBJ2-7; 7 bases fit TRBD1. CDR1 SEHNR and CDR2 FQNEAQ come from the germline V gene (reference sequence). The CDR3 spans 14 residues. V was clipped by 2 bases and J by 3 bases; unmatched bases: 4. CDR3 nucleotide sequence: TGTGCCAGCAGCTTAAACAGGGGAGACTACGAGCAGTACTTC. This codes for CASSLNRGDYEQYF.

The rearrangement links TRBV5-5 to TRBJ2-7; 7 positions agree with TRBD2. J gave up 3 bases and V 4 bases, and 10 bases lay outside the gene matches. CDR1 SGHKS and CDR2 YYEKEE come from the germline V gene (reference sequence). This CDR3 is built from 15 residues. CDR3 amino acids: CASSQRGVEFYEQYF. The CDR3 nucleotides read TGTGCCAGCAGCCAACGGGGGGTTGAGTTCTACGAGCAGTACTTC. The variable domain in full, completed from reference TRBV5-5 and TRBJ2-7, reads DAGVTQSPTHLIKTRGQQVTLRCSPISGHKSVSWYQQVLGQGPQFIFQYYEKEERGRGNFPDRFSARQFPNYSSELNVNALLLGDSALYLCASSQRGVEFYEQYFGPGTRLTVT.